Shown below are 17 T cell receptor beta chains from a single sample sequenced in a study of cytomegalovirus exposure and HLA in healthy donors. This PCR relied on a set of 60 Vbeta primers and 13 Jbeta primers. Repertoires were generated with immunoSEQ multiplex PCR, while TCRdb's copy carries only in-frame clones and drops some. The data hold under 150,000 clones, with under 90% observed a single time. The sequenced material came from PBMCs. The receptors here all came from a male donor in good health and CMV-seronegative.

The V call is TRBV5-1, the J call TRBJ2-7; the D gene is possibly TRBD1 (5 bases). Germline CDR1 reads SGHRS; CDR2 reads YFSETQ. The CDR3 spans 16 residues. With 1 base removed from V and 2 bases from J, the gap between germline ends came to 16 bases. DNA for the CDR3: TGCGCCAGCAGCTTGAAGGGGTTGGCCCCGCCCTACGAGCAGTACTTC. Its protein is CASSLKGLAPPYEQYF. The variable domain in full, completed from reference TRBV5-1 and TRBJ2-7, reads KAGVTQTPRYLIKTRGQQVTLSCSPISGHRSVSWYQQTPGQGLQFLFEYFSETQRNKGNFPGRFSGRQFSNSRSEMNVSTLELGDSALYLCASSLKGLAPPYEQYFGPGTRLTVT.

The DNA of the CDR3 is TGTGCCTGGAGGCGGAGTTTCACCGGGGAGCTGTTTTTT. Protein product: CAWRRSFTGELFF. This chain joins TRBV30 and TRBJ2-2; no firm D call. The CDR3 covers 13 residues. Trimming took off 3 bases at V and 4 bases at J, with 9 bases between the two ends. The germline gives CDR1 GTSNPN, CDR2 SVGIG (reference sequence).

This chain joins TRBV7-9 and TRBJ2-7; 8 bases match TRBD1. The CDR3 consists of 14 residues. V gave up 5 bases and J gave up 3 bases; unmatched junction bases: 6. Germline assignment: CDR1 SEHNR and CDR2 FQNEAQ (reference sequence). The CDR3, as DNA: TGTGCCAGCAGCCTAGGGACAGGAGTCTACGAGCAGTACTTC. Its protein product is CASSLGTGVYEQYF.

This chain uses TRBV9 with TRBJ2-2; 7 bases fit TRBD2. This CDR3 is built from 16 residues. V lost 2 bases to trimming and J lost 4 bases; unmatched junction nucleotides: 8. Germline-derived CDR1 and CDR2 are SGDLS and YYNGEE. The CDR3 DNA reads TGTGCCAGCAGCGTTAGGGGCAGCGGGACCACCGGGGAGCTGTTTTTT. Its protein is CASSVRGSGTTGELFF.

V gene TRBV15 combines with J gene TRBJ2-7, with D perhaps matching TRBD1 (5 bases). This CDR3 is built from 14 residues. Deletions cut 4 bases from V and 3 bases from J, with 13 bases between. CDR1 is LNHNV and CDR2 is YYDKDF in the germline V gene (reference sequence). The CDR3 here is CATSTVGADYEQYF. CDR3 nucleotide sequence: TGTGCCACCAGCACAGTAGGGGCAGACTACGAGCAGTACTTC.

The chain joins TRBV9 to TRBJ2-7; 7 nucleotides agree with TRBD1. The CDR3 is 15 amino acids. From germline, CDR1 is SGDLS and CDR2 YYNGEE. J lost 3 bases, V lost 5 bases, and 11 bases had no gene match. Here the CDR3 reads CASSGERDSHYEQYF. The CDR3 coding sequence is TGTGCCAGCAGTGGAGAACGGGACAGTCACTACGAGCAGTACTTC.

The CDR3 protein is CASSLLNSPNTGELFF. The CDR3 nucleotides read TGCGCCAGCAGCTTGTTGAACAGCCCAAACACCGGGGAGCTGTTTTTT. J is TRBJ2-2 and V is TRBV5-1; unclear D gene. The CDR3 runs to 16 residues. Deletions cut 1 base from V and 2 bases from J, with 12 bases between. CDR1 is SGHRS, CDR2 YFSETQ, per germline.

The chain has TRBV4-3 and TRBJ2-4, with 7 positions matching TRBD1. Germline V gene data show CDR1 as LGHNA and CDR2 as YSLEER. J gave up 8 bases and V 3 bases, and 4 bases lay outside the gene matches. This CDR3 region has 13 residues. CDR3 amino acids: CASSQHRGDIQYF. The CDR3 coding sequence is TGCGCCAGCAGCCAGCACAGGGGAGACATTCAGTACTTC.

This chain links TRBV5-1 with TRBJ2-7; 7 bases are a match to TRBD1. The germline gives CDR1 SGHRS, CDR2 YFSETQ. V shed 2 bases and J 4 bases; nucleotides not matched to a gene: 9. This CDR3 region has 15 residues. The CDR3 protein is CASSLTTGDYYEQYF. The CDR3, as DNA: TGCGCCAGCAGCTTAACTACAGGGGATTATTACGAGCAGTACTTC.

This clone was observed a single time. J is TRBJ1-1 and V is TRBV20-1, with a tentative D call TRBD1 (6 bases). The CDR3 is 11 amino acids. Germline values: CDR1 DFQATT, CDR2 SNEGSKA (reference sequence). The germline V and J ends were trimmed by 2 bases and 8 bases, with 9 bases remaining between them. CDR3 DNA sequence: TGCAGTGCTAGAAGGGGGTTAGAAGCTTTCTTT. It encodes CSARRGLEAFF.

The CDR3, as DNA: TGTGCCAGCAGCTTAGCACCGGCGGGTCCCCCCACAGATACGCAGTATTTT. It translates to CASSLAPAGPPTDTQYF. The rearrangement links TRBV7-6 to TRBJ2-3; possible D gene TRBD2, 5 bases. Germline assignment: CDR1 SGHVS and CDR2 FNYEAQ. The CDR3 spans 17 residues. V was clipped by 0 bases and J by 2 bases, with 15 bases between them. The full variable domain, completed using reference TRBV7-6 and TRBJ2-3, is GAGVSQSPRYKVTKRGQDVALRCDPISGHVSLYWYRQALGQGPEFLTYFNYEAQQDKSGLPNDRFSAERPEGSISTLTIQRTEQRDSAMYRCASSLAPAGPPTDTQYFGPGTRLTVL.

The genes are TRBV6-4 and TRBJ1-2, with D maybe TRBD1 (5 bases). The CDR3 totals 15 residues. Trimming pared 3 bases from V and 0 bases from J, leaving 11 bases between. Per germline, CDR1 MRHNA and CDR2 SNTAGT. The CDR3 nucleotides are TGTGCCAGCAGTGATCAGGCAGGGACTAACTATGGCTACACCTTC. Residues: CASSDQAGTNYGYTF.

The chain recombines TRBV2 with TRBJ1-1; the D is unclear. The CDR3 runs 11 residues. The germline V and J ends were trimmed by 7 bases and 5 bases, with 8 bases remaining between them. CDR1 is SNHLY and CDR2 is FYNNEI in the germline V gene. In DNA, the CDR3 is TGTGCCAGCAATCCCGGGACTGAAGCTTTCTTT. This sequence encodes CASNPGTEAFF.

V gene TRBV28 combines with J gene TRBJ2-7; the match to TRBD2 covers 9 bases. The CDR3 is 15 residues long. Losses at the gene ends were 3 bases for V and 1 base for J; bases not matched to a gene: 4. Per germline, CDR1 MDHEN and CDR2 SYDVKM. This chain's CDR3 is CASSLSGRSSYEQYF. The CDR3 coding sequence is TGTGCCAGCAGTTTGAGCGGGAGGTCTTCCTACGAGCAGTACTTC.

The gene calls are TRBV19 and TRBJ1-1; D is unresolved. This CDR3 is 17 amino acids long. CDR1 and CDR2 from the germline V gene are LNHDA and SQIVND (reference sequence). V was pared by 7 bases and J by 1 base, with 22 bases between. CDR3 in amino acids: CASTGVWSEEKNTEAFF. In nucleotides, the CDR3 is TGTGCCAGTACCGGGGTCTGGTCAGAAGAAAAGAACACTGAAGCTTTCTTT.

The V gene is TRBV28, the J gene TRBJ1-2; no clear D gene. There are 12 residues in the CDR3. Trimming took off 7 bases at V and 7 bases at J, with 13 bases between the two ends. CDR1 MDHEN and CDR2 SYDVKM come from the germline V gene. The CDR3 protein is CASTPRVAGYTF. The DNA for the CDR3 is TGTGCCAGCACCCCACGGGTAGCTGGCTACACCTTC.

In regard to this clone: The junction departs from the called germline gene at one end, perhaps through a read error. This chain joins TRBV7-9 and TRBJ2-5; D is ambiguous. The CDR3 runs to 12 residues. Germline V gene data show CDR1 as SEHNR and CDR2 as FQNEAQ (reference sequence). This chain's CDR3 is CSSSSPEQTQYF. For the CDR3, the DNA is TGTTCCAGCAGCTCCCCCGAGCAGACCCAGTACTTC.